Presented here are 16 T cell receptor beta chains from one specimen sequenced in a study of tumor-infiltrating lymphocytes in glioblastoma multiforme. TCR beta libraries were built from RNA through three nested multiplex PCR rounds using modified ARM-PCR. TCRdb re-derived calls from the multiplex PCR reads in MiXCR, one entry per CDR3 protein. The data hold approximately 9,600 distinct CDR3 sequences, with about 67% observed a single time. The sample consisted of brain tumor tissue. Every receptor here comes from a male donor with glioblastoma.

This chain uses TRBV29-1 with TRBJ2-3; D is unclear. V shed 4 bases and J shed 7 bases, with 15 bases lying between them. CDR3 length: 13 amino acids. Germline V gene data show CDR1 as SQVTM and CDR2 as ANQGSEA. In nucleotides, the CDR3 is TGCAGCGTTGTCCGGGTTAGGATACATACGCAGTATTTT. This codes for CSVVRVRIHTQYF.

A word on this clonotype: At one end the junction does not follow the germline gene, possibly because of a read error. The rearrangement uses TRBV20-1 and TRBJ1-1; 9 nucleotides agree with TRBD1. Germline V gene lookup returns CDR1 DFQATT and CDR2 SNEGSKA (reference sequence). The CDR3 consists of 17 residues. CDR3 in DNA: TGCAGTGTTAGAGATCCACAGGGGGCAGGTATCGACACTGGAGCTTTCTTT. Translated: CSVRDPQGAGIDTGAFF.

The V gene is TRBV7-6, the J gene TRBJ2-7, with 12 bases matching TRBD1. CDR1 and CDR2 (germline): SGHVS, FNYEAQ. Unmatched junction bases numbered 7, after V lost 5 bases and J lost 5 bases. The CDR3 sequence is 15 residues long. CDR3 nucleotides: TGTGCCAGCAGCCCGGGACAGGGGGCGGGTAACGAGCAGTACTTC. Encoded protein: CASSPGQGAGNEQYF.

V gene TRBV4-3 combines with J gene TRBJ2-1, with D maybe TRBD1 (6 bases). CDR1 is LGHNA and CDR2 is YSLEER in the germline V gene. The CDR3 has 15 residues. Trimming stripped 0 bases from V and 10 bases from J, with 16 bases between. CDR3 in amino acids: CASSQDYRERNEQFF. The CDR3 DNA sequence: TGCGCCAGCAGCCAAGACTACAGGGAGCGGAACGAGCAGTTCTTC.

By sample share, this clonotype is medium-sized. This chain connects TRBV6-1 to TRBJ2-7, with no clear D. There are 11 residues in the CDR3. CDR1 and CDR2 from the germline V gene are MNHNS and SASEGT. Trimming left V 2 bases short and J 3 bases short, with 2 bases between. The CDR3 sequence: CASSEIYEQYF. In nucleotides, the CDR3 is TGTGCCAGCAGTGAAATCTACGAGCAGTACTTC.

The V and J genes are TRBV6-1 and TRBJ2-2; D may match TRBD1 or TRBD2 (5 bases each). Germline V lookup: CDR1 MNHNS, CDR2 SASEGT. Trimming removed 2 bases at V and 3 bases at J, with 7 bases between. There are 14 residues in the CDR3. Here the CDR3 reads CASSELGDTGELFF. The CDR3 DNA follows: TGTGCCAGCAGTGAACTGGGGGACACCGGGGAGCTGTTTTTT.

The chain combines TRBV10-2 with TRBJ2-1, with 7 bases identical to TRBD1. Germline CDR1 and CDR2: WSHSY and SAAADI. The CDR3 has 16 amino acids. Trimming at V came to 0 bases and at J to 2 bases, leaving 4 bases not matched to a gene. The CDR3 loop reads CASSESRQGAYNEQFF. CDR3 coding DNA: TGCGCCAGCAGTGAGTCCCGACAGGGAGCCTACAATGAGCAGTTCTTC.

As to this clonotype: As the CDR3 is not closed by the conserved phenylalanine or tryptophan, this likely results from a read error. Written as DNA, the CDR3 is TGCGCCAGCAGCCGGATTAGCAGGGCGAAGGAAGGCATTCAGTACTTA. This translates into CASSRISRAKEGIQYL. V and J are TRBV5-1 and TRBJ2-4; the D gene is possibly TRBD1 (5 bases). The CDR3 covers 16 residues. The V end was cut by 4 bases, the J end by 9 bases, with 23 bases between. Germline CDR1 reads SGHRS; CDR2 reads YFSETQ.

CDR3 sequence: CASSLAVNLQETQYF. In DNA form, the CDR3 reads TGTGCCAGCAGCTTAGCGGTTAACCTTCAAGAGACCCAGTACTTC. The chain couples TRBV7-9 to TRBJ2-5; D ambiguous. The CDR3 loop spans 15 amino acids. V was pared by 0 bases and J by 2 bases, with 10 bases between. Germline CDR1 and CDR2: SEHNR and FQNEAQ (reference sequence).

This clonotype was found many times. The gene calls are TRBV5-1 and TRBJ1-2; no definite D call. Trimming cost V 4 bases and J 8 bases, with 12 bases left between them. Germline V gene sequence: CDR1 SGHRS, CDR2 YFSETQ. CDR3 length: 12 residues. The CDR3 region is CASSPDGKGYTF. CDR3 coding DNA: TGCGCCAGCAGCCCGGACGGGAAAGGCTACACCTTC.

The CDR3 here is CASSYPRTSGSNTGELFF. For the CDR3, the DNA is TGTGCCAGCAGCTACCCTCGGACTAGCGGGAGTAACACCGGGGAGCTGTTTTTT. The chain joins TRBV11-2 to TRBJ2-2; 13 bases are shared with TRBD2. The germline V gene encodes CDR1 SGHAT and CDR2 FQNNGV. After removal of 4 bases from V and 2 bases from J, the junction contained 7 bases not matched to a gene. The CDR3 totals 18 residues.

There are a few counts of this clonotype. The chain is built from TRBV10-3 and TRBJ1-5; 7 nucleotides agree with TRBD1. The J segment lost 5 bases and the V segment lost 4 bases, leaving 8 bases of the junction unmatched. The CDR3 is 15 amino acids. Per the germline V gene, CDR1 is ENHRY and CDR2 is SYGVKD. The CDR3 coding sequence is TGTGCCATCAGTGTCGAATGGACAGGAGATCAGCCCCAGCATTTT. This translates into CAISVEWTGDQPQHF.

The chain joins TRBV11-2 to TRBJ2-2; TRBD2 aligns across 7 bases. From germline, CDR1 is SGHAT and CDR2 FQNNGV. Trimming cost V 7 bases and J 12 bases; bases outside gene matches: 32. This CDR3 region has 20 residues. The CDR3, as DNA: TGTGCCAGCACCCTCTCATTCGGCCAAGGGCTAGCGGTAAACACCGTGAAGCTGTTTTTT. This codes for CASTLSFGQGLAVNTVKLFF.

The chain combines TRBV4-1 with TRBJ2-1; D perhaps matches TRBD1 (7 bases). The CDR3 is 16 amino acids. The germline V gene has CDR1 MGHRA and CDR2 YSYEKL. The V gene lost 3 bases and the J gene lost 0 bases, with 12 bases spanning the gap. CDR3 in amino acids: CASSQAQGGSYNEQFF. The DNA of the CDR3 is TGCGCCAGCAGCCAGGCCCAGGGGGGCTCCTACAATGAGCAGTTCTTC.

Concerning this clonotype itself: The junction shows a germline mismatch at one end, possibly a read error. The chain has TRBV6-5 and TRBJ2-1; possibly TRBD2 for D (6 bases). The CDR3 loop spans 13 amino acids. CDR1 is MNHEY, CDR2 SVGAGI, per germline. The CDR3 DNA is TGTGCCAGCTGTTACTCTTGGGGGGATGAACAGTTCTTC. Encoded protein: CASCYSWGDEQFF.

The CDR3 DNA is TGCAGTGCTAGTGAAGTGAGCTATGGCTACACCTTC. Translating it yields CSASEVSYGYTF. The V gene is TRBV20-1, the J gene TRBJ1-2; no clear D gene. Trimming pared 3 bases from V and 4 bases from J, leaving 9 bases between. The CDR3 is 12 amino acids. Germline lookup yields CDR1 DFQATT and CDR2 SNEGSKA (reference sequence).